The rows below give T cell receptor beta chains drawn from one sample of a study of T cells after yellow fever vaccination. A single record per CDR3 protein comes from TCRdb applying MiXCR to the 5' RACE reads. The sample shows around 610,000 distinct CDR3 sequences, approximately 13% of them seen only once. The input for sequencing was PBMCs, taken on the day of the yellow fever booster vaccination. The receptors shown here come from a man younger than 40 who received the YFV17D yellow fever vaccine. Each CDR3 is given with its conserved first and last residue. The D gene is left open where the match is weak. Clone size is shown for a subset of rows, as once, few, many or a class of expanded clone.

-	-	TRBJ2-2	TRBV4-3	CASSQPPVGSTGELFF	TGCGCCAGCAGCCAACCCCCCGTGGGGAGTACCGGGGAGCTGTTTTTT
-	-	TRBJ1-6	TRBV28	CASSFAPRPLHF	TGTGCCAGCAGCTTCGCCCCCCGGCCCCTCCACTTT
-	-	TRBJ2-1	TRBV11-2	CASSQEFYEQFF	TGTGCCAGCAGTCAAGAGTTTTATGAGCAGTTCTTC
TRBD2	-	TRBJ2-4	TRBV12-5	CASGLVLSREGDKNIQYF	TGTGCTAGTGGTTTGGTATTATCCAGGGAGGGAGACAAAAACATTCAGTACTTC
-	-	TRBJ2-1	TRBV6-1	CASSVQDESSYNEQFF	TGTGCCAGCAGTGTGCAGGACGAAAGCTCCTACAATGAGCAGTTCTTC
TRBD2	-	TRBJ2-5	TRBV5-5	CASSSSSGRYQETQYF	TGTGCCAGCAGCTCTTCTAGCGGGAGGTACCAAGAGACCCAGTACTTC
TRBD2	-	TRBJ2-7	TRBV5-1	CASSSTSGPTYEQYF	TGCGCCAGCAGTTCTACTAGCGGGCCAACCTACGAGCAGTACTTC
TRBD1	-	TRBJ2-7	TRBV5-1	CASSLEGQGDCSF	TGCGCCAGCAGCCTGGAGGGACAGGGCGACTGTAGCTTC
TRBD1	-	TRBJ2-5	TRBV7-6	CASSLVPGTALQETQYF	TGTGCCAGCAGCTTAGTTCCTGGGACAGCGCTTCAGGAGACCCAGTACTTC
-	few	TRBJ2-3	TRBV5-1	CASSLLAPPADTQYF	TGCGCCAGCAGCTTGCTAGCGCCACCCGCAGATACGCAGTATTTT
TRBD2	-	TRBJ2-7	TRBV19	CASGWVAGGGEQYF	TGTGCCAGTGGCTGGGTAGCGGGAGGTGGAGAGCAGTACTTC
-	few	TRBJ2-5	TRBV5-1	CASSPPLVYPETQYF	TGCGCCAGCAGCCCGCCGTTGGTCTACCCAGAGACCCAGTACTTC
TRBD2	few	TRBJ2-1	TRBV4-2	CASSQLAGEQFF	TGTGCCAGCAGCCAACTAGCGGGAGAGCAGTTCTTC
TRBD2	many	TRBJ2-1	TRBV4-2	CASSQGGTSVNEQFF	TGTGCCAGCAGCCAAGGGGGGACTAGCGTGAATGAGCAGTTCTTC
-	-	TRBJ2-5	TRBV6-2/TRBV6-3	CASNTLLQETQYF	TGTGCCAGCAACACCCTCCTCCAAGAGACCCAGTACTTC
-	-	TRBJ2-1	TRBV24-1	CATSGTTVDEQFF	TGTGCCACCAGTGGGACGACGGTCGATGAGCAGTTCTTC
-	-	TRBJ2-5	TRBV20-1	CSARKSLKETQYF	TGCAGTGCTAGAAAGTCTTTGAAAGAGACCCAGTACTTC
TRBD1	-	TRBJ1-4	TRBV29-1	CSGGTANEKLFF	TGCAGCGGCGGGACAGCTAATGAAAAACTGTTTTTT
TRBD1	-	TRBJ1-1	TRBV7-9	CASSPGQASSF	TGTGCCAGCAGCCCGGGACAGGCCTCTTCCTTT
TRBD2	few	TRBJ2-7	TRBV20-1	CSARASHGRAYEQYF	TGCAGTGCTAGAGCGTCTCACGGGAGGGCCTACGAGCAGTACTTC
TRBD2	few	TRBJ2-3	TRBV20-1	CSARGTSGRMADTQYF	TGCAGTGCGCGCGGGACTAGCGGGAGGATGGCAGATACGCAGTATTTT
-	-	TRBJ2-7	TRBV7-8	CASTSDGRGLYF	TGTGCCAGCACTTCGGACGGGAGAGGGCTGTACTTC
TRBD1	few	TRBJ2-3	TRBV27	CASRSGGLRTDTQYF	TGTGCCAGCAGGTCAGGGGGCCTTCGCACAGATACGCAGTATTTT
-	-	TRBJ1-1	TRBV20-1	CSARDTTEAFF	TGCAGTGCTAGAGATACCACTGAAGCTTTCTTT
-	-	TRBJ2-3	TRBV2	CAREPLAQDTDTQYF	TGTGCCAGGGAGCCTCTAGCGCAAGACACAGATACGCAGTATTTT
-	few	TRBJ2-1	TRBV29-1	CSVKGYNEQFF	TGCAGCGTTAAGGGCTACAATGAGCAGTTCTTC
TRBD2	few	TRBJ2-7	TRBV20-1	CSATPGTRREQYF	TGCAGTGCTACCCCCGGGACTAGACGAGAGCAGTACTTC
TRBD1	few	TRBJ2-7	TRBV5-1	CASSLPRDRGFYEQYF	TGCGCCAGCAGCTTGCCAAGGGACAGGGGGTTCTACGAGCAGTACTTC
-	few	TRBJ2-3	TRBV5-1	CASKGGGDTQYF	TGCGCCAGCAAGGGCGGTGGGGATACGCAGTATTTT
TRBD2	-	TRBJ2-1	TRBV7-2	CASSPGRGVTYNEQFF	TGTGCCAGCAGCCCCGGGAGGGGCGTCACCTACAATGAGCAGTTCTTC
-	few	TRBJ2-5	TRBV6-1	CASRQGGIQETQYF	TGTGCCAGCAGGCAAGGGGGGATCCAAGAGACCCAGTACTTC
-	-	TRBJ2-3	TRBV15	CATSPLRATVAQYF	TGTGCCACCAGCCCCCTCCGGGCAACTGTTGCGCAGTATTTT
TRBD1	-	TRBJ2-3	TRBV4-3	CASSQRTGVSDTQYF	TGCGCCAGCAGCCAGAGGACAGGGGTATCAGATACGCAGTATTTT
TRBD1	few	TRBJ2-5	TRBV20-1	CSARDWDREEETQYF	TGCAGTGCTAGAGATTGGGACAGGGAGGAAGAGACCCAGTACTTC